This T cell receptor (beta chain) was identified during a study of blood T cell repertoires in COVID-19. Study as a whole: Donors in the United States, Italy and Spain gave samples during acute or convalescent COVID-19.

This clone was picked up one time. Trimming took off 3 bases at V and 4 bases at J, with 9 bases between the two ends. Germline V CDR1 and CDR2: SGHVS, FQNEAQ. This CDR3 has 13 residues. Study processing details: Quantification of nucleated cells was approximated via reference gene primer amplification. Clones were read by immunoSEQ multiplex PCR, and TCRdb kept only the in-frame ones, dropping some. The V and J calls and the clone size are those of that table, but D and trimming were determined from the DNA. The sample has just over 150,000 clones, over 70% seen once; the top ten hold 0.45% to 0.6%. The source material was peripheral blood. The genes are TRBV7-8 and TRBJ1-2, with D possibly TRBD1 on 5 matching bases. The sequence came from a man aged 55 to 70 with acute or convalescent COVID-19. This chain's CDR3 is CASSFDRAYGYTF. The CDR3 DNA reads TGTGCCAGCAGCTTCGACAGAGCCTATGGCTACACCTTC.